This TCR beta chain was obtained from a study of response to subunit inactivated influenza vaccine. Findings and limits, study-wide: It was the authors' suggestion that each seasonal influenza vaccination recruits few new T cells.

TCRdb fed the RT-PCR reads into MiXCR, producing one record per CDR3 protein. The sample records fewer than 800,000 distinct CDR3 sequences, approximately 14% being singletons. This CDR3 comprises 16 residues. The V end was cut by 5 bases, the J end by 7 bases, with 20 bases between. The germline gives CDR1 SGHTA, CDR2 FQGNSA. A note on this clonotype: Its specificity is unknown.

V usage is TRBV7-2 and J usage is TRBJ1-4; D is perhaps TRBD1 (6 bases). The TCR was taken from a man aged 45-65 years who received an inactivated influenza vaccine. Sequences were derived from PBMCs from blood, sampled 11 to 12 days after vaccination. The CDR3 is CASSQISTGRSEKLFF. CDR3 DNA sequence: TGTGCCAGCAGCCAGATTAGTACAGGGCGGAGTGAAAAACTGTTTTTT.